A single sample gave rise to the 21 T cell receptor beta chains below, sequenced in a study of blood T cell repertoires in COVID-19. Repertoires were generated with immunoSEQ multiplex PCR, while TCRdb's copy carries only in-frame clones and drops some. The top ten clones hold around 2.2% of a sample with 250,000 to 350,000 clones, about 85% of them seen once. Sequencing was performed on peripheral blood. Receptors were obtained from a woman aged 45 to 65 who had recovered from COVID-19.

The gene calls are TRBV30 and TRBJ2-1, with a weak D call TRBD2 (7 bases). The CDR3 extends over 13 amino acids. Germline CDR1 and CDR2: GTSNPN and SVGIG (reference sequence). The V and J ends lost 2 bases and 6 bases respectively, with 11 bases between them. CDR3 in amino acids: CAWSKGGGNEQFF. The CDR3 DNA reads as TGTGCCTGGAGTAAAGGGGGGGGCAATGAGCAGTTCTTC.

The chain carries TRBV4-3 and TRBJ1-4, with a tentative D call TRBD1 (6 bases). The ends were cut back, 4 bases at V and 8 bases at J, with 20 bases in the middle. CDR3 length: 16 amino acids. Germline CDR1 LGHNA, CDR2 YSLEER. The CDR3 loop is CASSLWGQLTGEKLFF. The CDR3 DNA sequence: TGCGCCAGCAGCCTGTGGGGACAACTAACCGGGGAAAAACTGTTTTTT.

CDR3 coding DNA: TGTGCCAGCAGCCCAGGACTAGTTGGTACGCAGTATTTT. Protein product: CASSPGLVGTQYF. The chain carries TRBV14 and TRBJ2-3; TRBD2 matches 7 bases. CDR1 SGHDN and CDR2 FVKESK come from the germline V gene. The CDR3 extends over 13 amino acids. V shed 4 bases and J 8 bases; nucleotides not matched to a gene: 6.

This clone has just a few counts. The V gene is TRBV5-4, the J gene TRBJ1-2; 7 nucleotides agree with TRBD1. The CDR3 runs 15 residues. Germline lookup yields CDR1 SGHNT and CDR2 YYREEE (reference sequence). The junction had 14 bases not matched to a gene; V was cut back by 7 bases and J by 5 bases. CDR3 residues: CASVPEKGGGYGYTF. DNA of the CDR3: TGTGCCAGCGTTCCCGAAAAAGGGGGCGGTTATGGCTACACCTTC.

This clone was seen only once. The chain has TRBV30 and TRBJ1-1, with D perhaps TRBD1 (5 bases). CDR1 GTSNPN and CDR2 SVGIG come from the germline V gene (reference sequence). V shed 4 bases and J shed 2 bases, with 11 bases lying between them. The CDR3 consists of 13 residues. The CDR3 sequence is CAWKLQVNTEAFF. The CDR3 DNA reads TGTGCCTGGAAGCTACAGGTAAACACTGAAGCTTTCTTT.

This clone was recorded once. The J gene is TRBJ1-3, the V gene TRBV7-2, with a tentative D call TRBD1 (5 bases). Germline V lookup: CDR1 SGHTA, CDR2 FQGNSA. V was shortened by 1 base and J by 2 bases, with 9 bases between the two germline ends. This CDR3 contains 15 residues. This CDR3 is CASSLVAGPGNTIYF. In nucleotides, the CDR3 is TGTGCCAGCAGCTTAGTAGCGGGGCCTGGAAACACCATATATTTT.

This chain joins TRBV2 and TRBJ2-2; a possible D gene is TRBD2 (6 bases). CDR1 SNHLY and CDR2 FYNNEI come from the germline V gene. CDR3 length equals 12 residues. Trimming took off 11 bases at V and 6 bases at J, with 13 bases between the two ends. The CDR3 sequence: CAGRLGPGELFF. The CDR3 nucleotides read TGTGCCGGTAGACTAGGTCCCGGGGAGCTGTTTTTT.

The J gene is TRBJ2-3, the V gene TRBV7-8; D possibly corresponds to TRBD2 (6 bases). The CDR3 length is 18 residues. V gave up 4 bases and J gave up 0 bases, with 20 bases separating them. Germline CDR1 and CDR2: SGHVS and FQNEAQ. As DNA, the CDR3 is TGTGCCAGCAGCTCCCTAAGGCTGAGACTAGGTAGCACAGATACGCAGTATTTT. This encodes CASSSLRLRLGSTDTQYF.

The chain employs TRBV5-1 and TRBJ1-2; D is uncertain. The CDR3 length is 13 residues. Germline V gives CDR1 SGHRS, CDR2 YFSETQ. Trimming took off 2 bases at V and 1 base at J, with 6 bases between the two ends. In nucleotides, the CDR3 is TGCGCCAGCAGCTTAGAGGGTAACTATGGCTACACCTTC. Protein sequence: CASSLEGNYGYTF. The whole variable domain, filled in from reference TRBV5-1 and TRBJ1-2, reads KAGVTQTPRYLIKTRGQQVTLSCSPISGHRSVSWYQQTPGQGLQFLFEYFSETQRNKGNFPGRFSGRQFSNSRSEMNVSTLELGDSALYLCASSLEGNYGYTFGSGTRLTVV.

This clone occurred once. The chain employs TRBV19 and TRBJ2-2; 9 bases align to TRBD1. Germline assignment: CDR1 LNHDA and CDR2 SQIVND (reference sequence). This CDR3 is built from 16 residues. With V trimmed by 6 bases and J by 4 bases, 9 bases remained unmatched. The CDR3 sequence is CASSLGGTGPTGELFF. CDR3 sequence (DNA): TGTGCCAGTAGCCTGGGGGGGACAGGGCCCACCGGGGAGCTGTTTTTT.

The chain couples TRBV6-6 to TRBJ1-5, with 10 positions matching TRBD1. In germline, CDR1 is MNHNY, CDR2 SVGAGI (reference sequence). The CDR3 totals 16 residues. The V segment lost 5 bases and the J segment 2 bases; nucleotides outside the gene matches: 6. CDR3 protein: CASSGKTGGGNQPQHF. CDR3 coding DNA: TGTGCCAGCAGTGGTAAGACAGGGGGCGGCAATCAGCCCCAGCATTTT.

The chain's CDR3 is CARSRAGELFF. CDR3 DNA sequence: TGTGCCAGAAGCCGGGCCGGGGAGCTGTTTTTT. The genes are TRBV5-3 and TRBJ2-2; no clear D. TRBV5-3 is an open reading frame whose function is uncertain. This CDR3 has 11 amino acids. Trimming pared 4 bases from V and 6 bases from J, leaving 4 bases between.

This clone was seen a handful of times. V and J are TRBV5-8 and TRBJ2-1, with D possibly TRBD1 on 6 matching bases. Trimming left V 4 bases short and J 4 bases short, with 12 bases between. The CDR3 extends over 14 amino acids. Germline CDR1 and CDR2: SGHTS and YDEGEE. CDR3 nucleotides: TGTGCCAGCAGCCCCCGGGACATGTACAATGAGCAGTTCTTC. As protein: CASSPRDMYNEQFF.

This clone has just a few counts. The chain links TRBV27 to TRBJ1-1, with D perhaps TRBD1 (5 bases). The length of the CDR3 is 16 residues. Germline V lookup: CDR1 MNHEY, CDR2 SMNVEV (reference sequence). The V end lost 0 bases, the J end lost 3 bases, and 14 bases lay between the germline ends. CDR3 protein: CASSLSSFIGDTEAFF. DNA for the CDR3: TGTGCCAGCAGTTTATCGTCCTTTATAGGGGACACTGAAGCTTTCTTT.

The chain is built from TRBV14 and TRBJ2-7, with D uncertain. The CDR3 covers 13 residues. Trimming took 1 base from V and 1 from J, leaving 5 bases between them. Germline CDR1 and CDR2: SGHDN and FVKESK. This CDR3 reads CASSQAQSYEQYF. CDR3 DNA sequence: TGTGCCAGCAGCCAAGCCCAATCCTACGAGCAGTACTTC.

This chain links TRBV10-3 with TRBJ1-1, with 8 bases identical to TRBD1. Germline CDR1 reads ENHRY; CDR2 reads SYGVKD. The V and J ends lost 2 bases and 4 bases, in that order; junction bases with no gene match: 3. There are 14 residues in the CDR3. CDR3 DNA sequence: TGTGCCATCAGTGAGGCAGGGGGCCTCACTGAAGCTTTCTTT. Translating it yields CAISEAGGLTEAFF.

The sample holds a few counts of this clone. The chain combines TRBV5-6 with TRBJ1-5; no reliable D call. Trimming cost V 2 bases and J 7 bases, with 13 bases left between them. Germline V lookup: CDR1 SGHDT, CDR2 YYEEEE. The CDR3 runs to 14 residues. In DNA, the CDR3 is TGTGCCAGCAGCTTCGCAGCCTCCAGGCAGCCCCAGCATTTT. It yields the protein CASSFAASRQPQHF.

The chain joins TRBV5-8 to TRBJ2-2, with D uncertain. The CDR3 consists of 15 residues. The V gene's germline CDR1 is SGHTS and CDR2 YDEGEE. V lost 3 bases and J 5 bases, leaving 14 bases between the germline ends. CDR3: CASSSGSTVTGELFF. The CDR3 bases are TGTGCCAGCAGCTCCGGAAGTACAGTAACCGGGGAGCTGTTTTTT.

The chain employs TRBV5-1 and TRBJ2-6; 7 bases are shared with TRBD2. Germline V gene data show CDR1 as SGHRS and CDR2 as YFSETQ. This CDR3 spans 15 amino acids. V lost 3 bases to trimming and J lost 1 base; unmatched junction nucleotides: 1. CDR3 protein: CASSWGGSGANVLTF. CDR3 coding DNA: TGCGCCAGCAGCTGGGGAGGGTCTGGGGCCAACGTCCTGACTTTC. Complete variable domain (other parts from reference TRBV5-1 and TRBJ2-6): KAGVTQTPRYLIKTRGQQVTLSCSPISGHRSVSWYQQTPGQGLQFLFEYFSETQRNKGNFPGRFSGRQFSNSRSEMNVSTLELGDSALYLCASSWGGSGANVLTFGAGSRLTVL.

The chain links TRBV28 to TRBJ1-2; possible D gene TRBD1, 6 bases. CDR3 length equals 13 residues. V lost 5 bases to trimming and J lost 5 bases, with 12 bases between them. Per germline, CDR1 MDHEN and CDR2 SYDVKM. This CDR3 is CASSLQTGYGYTF. CDR3 nucleotide sequence: TGTGCCAGCAGTCTTCAAACAGGGTATGGCTACACCTTC.

The V call is TRBV19, the J call TRBJ2-2, with a tentative D call TRBD1 (6 bases). This CDR3 spans 16 amino acids. The V gene lost 3 bases and the J gene lost 0 bases, with 11 bases spanning the gap. Germline V lookup: CDR1 LNHDA, CDR2 SQIVND (reference sequence). The CDR3 DNA follows: TGTGCCAGTAGTATCGCCAGGGGCTCGAACACCGGGGAGCTGTTTTTT. This sequence encodes CASSIARGSNTGELFF.